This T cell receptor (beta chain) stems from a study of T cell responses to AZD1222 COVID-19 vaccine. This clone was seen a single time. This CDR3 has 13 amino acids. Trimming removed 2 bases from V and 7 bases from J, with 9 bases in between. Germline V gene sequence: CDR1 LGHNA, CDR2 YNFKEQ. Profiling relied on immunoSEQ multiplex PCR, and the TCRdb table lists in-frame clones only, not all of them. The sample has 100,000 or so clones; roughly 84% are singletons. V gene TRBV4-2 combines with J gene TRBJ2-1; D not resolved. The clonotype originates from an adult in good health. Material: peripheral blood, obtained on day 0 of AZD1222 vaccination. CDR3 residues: CASSQPSRNEQFF. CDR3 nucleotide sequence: TGTGCCAGCAGCCAACCGTCCCGGAATGAGCAGTTCTTC.